This T cell receptor (beta chain) stems from a study of blood T cell repertoires in COVID-19. The method was immunoSEQ multiplex PCR; TCRdb's version includes in-frame clones alone and lacks a portion of them. Here the sample spans about 63,000 clones, 88% being singletons. The CDR3 is 15 residues long. V was cut by 1 base and J by 2 bases, with 11 bases left in between. In germline, CDR1 is SGHVS, CDR2 FQNEAQ. V and J are TRBV7-8 and TRBJ1-1; no clear D gene. The TCR comes from a human donor in a cohort sampled during active COVID-19. Sequenced input: peripheral blood. CDR3 in amino acids: CASSLEVIRNTEAFF. CDR3 DNA: TGTGCCAGCAGCTTAGAAGTAATCAGAAACACTGAAGCTTTCTTT.